A selection of T cell receptor beta chains follows, all from one sample in a study of blood T cell repertoires in COVID-19. Assay used: immunoSEQ multiplex PCR; TCRdb lists only in-frame clones, some missing. Of hundreds of thousands of clones in the sample, less than 85% were seen once. The sequencing input was peripheral blood. These receptor sequences come from an elderly woman with acute or convalescent COVID-19. Both conserved end residues are part of each CDR3. The order of the fields is clone size, J gene, V gene, D gene, CDR3 DNA, CDR3 protein. D genes are given only for firm matches. Rows give clone size only sometimes, using once, few, many, or a class for an expanded clone.

abundance: .; j_gene: TRBJ1-5; v_gene: TRBV6-1; d_gene: .; CDR3nt: TGTGCCAGCAGTGAGGGGGGGTATAGCAATCAGCCCCAGCATTTT; CDR3aa: CASSEGGYSNQPQHF
abundance: .; j_gene: TRBJ2-1; v_gene: TRBV28; d_gene: .; CDR3nt: TGTGCCAGCAGCCTACTGGAGTATGAGCAGTTCTTC; CDR3aa: CASSLLEYEQFF
abundance: .; j_gene: TRBJ1-6; v_gene: TRBV27; d_gene: .; CDR3nt: TGTGCCAGCAGTTTACTGCGGGAGAGCTCCTATAATTCACCCCTCCACTTT; CDR3aa: CASSLLRESSYNSPLHF
abundance: .; j_gene: TRBJ1-2; v_gene: TRBV15; d_gene: .; CDR3nt: TGTGCCACCAGCCAAGGACTGCTCAACTATGGCTACACCTTC; CDR3aa: CATSQGLLNYGYTF
abundance: .; j_gene: TRBJ1-3; v_gene: TRBV18; d_gene: TRBD1; CDR3nt: TGTGCCAGCTCGCTAGGACAGGGAGGCTCTGGAAACACCATATATTTT; CDR3aa: CASSLGQGGSGNTIYF
abundance: few; j_gene: TRBJ1-2; v_gene: TRBV2; d_gene: TRBD1; CDR3nt: TGTGCCAGCAGCGACAGGGGGGAGGACTATGGCTACACCTTC; CDR3aa: CASSDRGEDYGYTF
abundance: .; j_gene: TRBJ2-2; v_gene: TRBV9; d_gene: .; CDR3nt: TGTGCCAGCAGCGCCCACAAGAACCCCGGGGAGCTGTTTTTT; CDR3aa: CASSAHKNPGELFF
abundance: .; j_gene: TRBJ2-2; v_gene: TRBV7-2; d_gene: .; CDR3nt: TGTGCCAGCCAAAAAAGAGGGCCGGCCGGGGAGCTGTTTTTT; CDR3aa: CASQKRGPAGELFF
abundance: .; j_gene: TRBJ2-2; v_gene: TRBV29-1; d_gene: .; CDR3nt: TGCAGCGTTGGTTGGGGACACCTTGTTGGCGGGGAGCTGTTTTTT; CDR3aa: CSVGWGHLVGGELFF
abundance: .; j_gene: TRBJ1-3; v_gene: TRBV5-1; d_gene: .; CDR3nt: TGCGCCAGCAGTTCGGACGGGAGCTCTGGAAACACCATATATTTT; CDR3aa: CASSSDGSSGNTIYF
abundance: .; j_gene: TRBJ1-4; v_gene: TRBV3-1/TRBV3-2; d_gene: .; CDR3nt: TGTGCCAGCAGCCAGGGCGACCCGGGGGGCGAGGATGAAAAACTGTTTTTT; CDR3aa: CASSQGDPGGEDEKLFF
abundance: .; j_gene: TRBJ1-1; v_gene: TRBV7-9; d_gene: .; CDR3nt: TGTGCCAGCAGCACACAGGGTATTGAAGCTTTCTTT; CDR3aa: CASSTQGIEAFF
abundance: once; j_gene: TRBJ2-3; v_gene: TRBV24-1; d_gene: TRBD1; CDR3nt: TGTGCCACCAGTGACCCCCGGACAGGGGGGAGGGATACGCAGTATTTT; CDR3aa: CATSDPRTGGRDTQYF
abundance: .; j_gene: TRBJ1-3; v_gene: TRBV7-8; d_gene: .; CDR3nt: TGTGCCAGCAGCTTACGTTTGACAGCCAGCTCTGGAAACACCATATATTTT; CDR3aa: CASSLRLTASSGNTIYF
abundance: .; j_gene: TRBJ1-1; v_gene: TRBV25-1; d_gene: .; CDR3nt: TGTGCCTCGATCGGGGTAGCCACTGAAGCTTTCTTT; CDR3aa: CASIGVATEAFF